These T cell receptor beta chains were read from a single sample in a study of graft-versus-host responses after intestinal transplantation. What these receptors recognize is not known. This table comes from immunoSEQ multiplex PCR, and its TCRdb copy is limited to in-frame clones, with some not included. The repertoire includes approximately 82,000 clones, approximately 92% of them detected once, and about 1.1% sits in the top ten. The specimen comprised unstimulated CD8+ T cells sorted from spleen or lymph node cells, sampled before transplant. These receptor sequences come from a human donor who was the organ donor for an intestinal transplant. Each CDR3 is given with its conserved first and last residue. D genes are given only for firm matches.

V gene	D gene	J gene	CDR3 protein	CDR3 DNA
TRBV5-1	.	TRBJ1-3	CASSPLGGSLRSGNTIYF	TGCGCCAGCAGCCCCCTAGGGGGAAGCCTCCGCTCTGGAAACACCATATATTTT
TRBV27	TRBD2	TRBJ2-1	CASRRTSYWNEQFF	TGTGCCAGCAGACGGACTAGCTATTGGAATGAGCAGTTCTTC
TRBV28	TRBD2	TRBJ2-6	CASSPNREGGSGANVLTF	TGTGCCAGCAGCCCCAATCGGGAGGGCGGCTCTGGGGCCAACGTCCTGACTTTC
TRBV5-1	TRBD2	TRBJ2-7	CASSLGRTSGTYEQYF	TGCGCCAGCAGCTTGGGCCGGACTAGCGGCACCTACGAGCAGTACTTC
TRBV7-6	.	TRBJ2-1	CASSLTGNNEQFF	TGTGCCAGCAGCTTGACCGGGAACAATGAGCAGTTCTTC
TRBV12-5	TRBD2	TRBJ2-3	CASGLPSGAVADTQYF	TGTGCTAGTGGTTTGCCTAGCGGGGCAGTGGCAGATACGCAGTATTTT
TRBV7-8	TRBD2	TRBJ2-3	CASSLRRGDSTDTQYF	TGTGCCAGCAGCTTACGGCGGGGGGATAGCACAGATACGCAGTATTTT
TRBV9	.	TRBJ1-2	CASSPGGRVTGYTF	TGTGCCAGCAGCCCGGGGGGCAGGGTGACTGGCTACACCTTC
TRBV6-5	.	TRBJ2-1	CASSFYRGYNEQFF	TGTGCCAGCAGTTTTTATCGGGGGTACAATGAGCAGTTCTTC
TRBV5-1	.	TRBJ2-7	CASSLDSRVYEQYF	TGCGCCAGCAGCTTGGACAGCAGAGTCTACGAGCAGTACTTC
TRBV9	.	TRBJ2-7	CASSVGGRPAYEQYF	TGTGCCAGCAGCGTAGGAGGGAGGCCCGCCTACGAGCAGTACTTC
TRBV4-3	.	TRBJ2-7	CASSPSTELSYEQYF	TGCGCCAGCAGCCCGTCAACGGAGCTTTCCTACGAGCAGTACTTC
TRBV29-1	.	TRBJ2-7	CSARGDSYEQYF	TGCAGCGCAAGGGGGGACAGCTACGAGCAGTACTTC
TRBV7-9	TRBD1	TRBJ2-1	CASRPLRTGGPFYNEQFF	TGTGCCAGCAGGCCTCTCCGGACAGGGGGCCCTTTTTACAATGAGCAGTTCTTC
TRBV10-3	.	TRBJ2-3	CATWGLPDTQYF	TGTGCCACCTGGGGGCTACCAGATACGCAGTATTTT
TRBV7-6	.	TRBJ2-1	CASSLFSLGGEQFF	TGTGCCAGCAGCTTGTTTTCTCTCGGGGGTGAGCAGTTCTTC